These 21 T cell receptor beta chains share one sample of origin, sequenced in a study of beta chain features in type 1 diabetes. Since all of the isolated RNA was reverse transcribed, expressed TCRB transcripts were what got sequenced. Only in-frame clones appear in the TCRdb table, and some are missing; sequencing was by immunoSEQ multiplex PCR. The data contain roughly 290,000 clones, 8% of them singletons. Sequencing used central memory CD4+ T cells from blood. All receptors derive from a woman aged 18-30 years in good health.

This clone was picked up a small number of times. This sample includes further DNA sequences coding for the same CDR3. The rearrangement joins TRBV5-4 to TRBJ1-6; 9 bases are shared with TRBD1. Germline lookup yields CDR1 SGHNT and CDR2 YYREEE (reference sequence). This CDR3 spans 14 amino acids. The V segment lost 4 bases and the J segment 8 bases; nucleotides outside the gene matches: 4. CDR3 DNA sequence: TGTGCCAGCAGCCGCCGGGACAGGGATTCACCCCTCCACTTT. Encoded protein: CASSRRDRDSPLHF.

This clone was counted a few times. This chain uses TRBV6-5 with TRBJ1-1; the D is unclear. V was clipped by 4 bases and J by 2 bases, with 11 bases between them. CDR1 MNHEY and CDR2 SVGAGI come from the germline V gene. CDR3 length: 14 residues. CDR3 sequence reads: CASSSLEVNTEAFF. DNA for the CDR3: TGTGCCAGCAGTTCCTTAGAGGTCAACACTGAAGCTTTCTTT.

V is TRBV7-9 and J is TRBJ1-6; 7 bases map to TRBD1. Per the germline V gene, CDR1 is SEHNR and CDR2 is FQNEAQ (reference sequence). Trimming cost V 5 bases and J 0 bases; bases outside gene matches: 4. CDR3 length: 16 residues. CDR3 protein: CASSSDRASYNSPLHF. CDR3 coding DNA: TGTGCCAGCAGCAGTGACAGGGCCTCCTATAATTCACCCCTCCACTTT.

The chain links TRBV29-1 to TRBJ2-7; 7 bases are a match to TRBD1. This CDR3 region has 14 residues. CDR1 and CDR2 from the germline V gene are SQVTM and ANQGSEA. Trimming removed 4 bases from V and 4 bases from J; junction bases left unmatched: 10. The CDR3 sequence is CSVVGQGVLYEQYF. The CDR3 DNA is TGCAGCGTTGTAGGCCAGGGGGTACTTTACGAGCAGTACTTC.

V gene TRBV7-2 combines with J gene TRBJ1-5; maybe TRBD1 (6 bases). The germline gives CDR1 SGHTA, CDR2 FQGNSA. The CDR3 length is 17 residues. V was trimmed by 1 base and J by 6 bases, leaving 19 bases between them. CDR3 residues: CASSLGGNLPGAQPQHF. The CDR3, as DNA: TGTGCCAGCAGCTTAGGCGGAAACCTCCCAGGGGCTCAGCCCCAGCATTTT.

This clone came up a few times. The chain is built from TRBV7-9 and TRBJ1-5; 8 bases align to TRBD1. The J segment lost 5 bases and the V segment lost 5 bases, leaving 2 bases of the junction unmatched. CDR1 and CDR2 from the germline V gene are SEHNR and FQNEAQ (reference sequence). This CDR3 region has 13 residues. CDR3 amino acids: CASSGTGDQPQHF. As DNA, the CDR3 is TGTGCCAGCAGCGGGACAGGCGATCAGCCCCAGCATTTT.

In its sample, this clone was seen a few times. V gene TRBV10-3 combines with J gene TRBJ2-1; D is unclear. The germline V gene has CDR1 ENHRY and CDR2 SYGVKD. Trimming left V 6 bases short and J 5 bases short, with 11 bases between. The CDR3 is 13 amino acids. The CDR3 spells CAISTLTNNEQFF. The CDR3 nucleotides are TGTGCCATCAGCACTTTAACAAACAATGAGCAGTTCTTC.

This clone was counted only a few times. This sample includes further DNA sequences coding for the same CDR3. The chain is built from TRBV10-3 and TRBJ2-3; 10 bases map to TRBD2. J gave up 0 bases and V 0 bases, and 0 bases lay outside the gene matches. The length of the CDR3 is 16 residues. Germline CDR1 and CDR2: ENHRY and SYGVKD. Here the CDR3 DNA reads TGTGCCATCAGTGAGTCACTAGCGGGGAGCACAGATACGCAGTATTTT. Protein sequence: CAISESLAGSTDTQYF.

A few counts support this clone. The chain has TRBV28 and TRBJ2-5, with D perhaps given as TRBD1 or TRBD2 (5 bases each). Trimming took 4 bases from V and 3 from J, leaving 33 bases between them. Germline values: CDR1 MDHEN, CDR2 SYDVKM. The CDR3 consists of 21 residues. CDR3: CASSSSGTGSRDLLWKETQYF. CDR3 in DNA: TGTGCCAGCAGTTCGTCGGGGACGGGGTCTCGGGACCTACTCTGGAAAGAGACCCAGTACTTC.

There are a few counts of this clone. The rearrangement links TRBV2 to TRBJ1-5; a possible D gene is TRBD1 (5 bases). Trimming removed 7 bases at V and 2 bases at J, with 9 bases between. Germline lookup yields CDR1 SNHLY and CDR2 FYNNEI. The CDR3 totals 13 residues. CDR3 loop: CASMRGGNQPQHF. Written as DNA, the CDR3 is TGTGCCAGCATGAGGGGAGGCAATCAGCCCCAGCATTTT.

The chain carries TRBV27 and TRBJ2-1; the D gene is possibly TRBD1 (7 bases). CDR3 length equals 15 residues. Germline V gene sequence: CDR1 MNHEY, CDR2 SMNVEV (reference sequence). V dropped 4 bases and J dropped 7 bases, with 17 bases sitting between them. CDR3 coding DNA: TGTGCCAGCAGTTACGGCGGAGGGGGCTCAAATGAGCAGTTCTTC. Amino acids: CASSYGGGGSNEQFF.

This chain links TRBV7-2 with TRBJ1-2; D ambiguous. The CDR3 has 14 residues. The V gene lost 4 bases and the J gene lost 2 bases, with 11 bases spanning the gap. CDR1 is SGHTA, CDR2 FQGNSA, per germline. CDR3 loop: CASSSIGRNYGYTF. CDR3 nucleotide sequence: TGTGCCAGCAGCTCAATTGGACGGAACTATGGCTACACCTTC.

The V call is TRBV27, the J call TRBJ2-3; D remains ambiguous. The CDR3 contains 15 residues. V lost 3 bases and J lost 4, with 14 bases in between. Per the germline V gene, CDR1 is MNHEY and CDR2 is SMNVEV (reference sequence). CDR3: CASSFRRNLADTQYF. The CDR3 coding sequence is TGTGCCAGCAGTTTCCGACGAAATCTCGCAGATACGCAGTATTTT.

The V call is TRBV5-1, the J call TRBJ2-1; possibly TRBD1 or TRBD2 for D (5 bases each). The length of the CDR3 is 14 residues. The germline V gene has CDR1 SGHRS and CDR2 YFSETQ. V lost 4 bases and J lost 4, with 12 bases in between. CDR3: CASSRGPNYNEQFF. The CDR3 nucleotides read TGCGCCAGCAGCCGGGGACCAAATTACAATGAGCAGTTCTTC. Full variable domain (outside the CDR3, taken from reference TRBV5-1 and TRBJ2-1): KAGVTQTPRYLIKTRGQQVTLSCSPISGHRSVSWYQQTPGQGLQFLFEYFSETQRNKGNFPGRFSGRQFSNSRSEMNVSTLELGDSALYLCASSRGPNYNEQFFGPGTRLTVL.

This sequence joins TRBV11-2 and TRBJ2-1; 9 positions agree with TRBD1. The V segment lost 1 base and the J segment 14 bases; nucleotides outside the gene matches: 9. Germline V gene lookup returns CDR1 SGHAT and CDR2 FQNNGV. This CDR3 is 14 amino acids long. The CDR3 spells CASSLVGLRDREFF. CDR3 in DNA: TGTGCCAGCAGCTTAGTGGGTCTCCGGGACAGGGAGTTCTTC. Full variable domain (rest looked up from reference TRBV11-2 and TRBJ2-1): EAGVAQSPRYKIIEKRQSVAFWCNPISGHATLYWYQQILGQGPKLLIQFQNNGVVDDSQLPKDRFSAERLKGVDSTLKIQPAKLEDSAVYLCASSLVGLRDREFFGPGTRLTVL.

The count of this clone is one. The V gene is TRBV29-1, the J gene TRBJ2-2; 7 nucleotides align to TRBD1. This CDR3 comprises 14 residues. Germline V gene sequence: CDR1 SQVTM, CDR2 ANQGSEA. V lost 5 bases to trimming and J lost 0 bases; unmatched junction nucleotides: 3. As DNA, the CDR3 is TGCAGCGTTCGGCAGGGGGCGAACACCGGGGAGCTGTTTTTT. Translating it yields CSVRQGANTGELFF.

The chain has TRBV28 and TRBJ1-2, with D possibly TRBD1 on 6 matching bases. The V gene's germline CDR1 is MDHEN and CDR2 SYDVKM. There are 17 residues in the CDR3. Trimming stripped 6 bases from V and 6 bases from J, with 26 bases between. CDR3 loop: CASRPAPGGGHKDGYTF. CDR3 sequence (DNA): TGTGCCAGCAGACCCGCCCCCGGTGGGGGACATAAAGATGGCTACACCTTC.

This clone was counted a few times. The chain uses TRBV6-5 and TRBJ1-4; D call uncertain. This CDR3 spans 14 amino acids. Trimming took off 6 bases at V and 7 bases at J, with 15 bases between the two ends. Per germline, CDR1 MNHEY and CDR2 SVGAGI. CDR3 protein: CASSPVEPTEKLFF. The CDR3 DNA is TGTGCCAGCAGCCCCGTGGAGCCAACTGAAAAACTGTTTTTT.

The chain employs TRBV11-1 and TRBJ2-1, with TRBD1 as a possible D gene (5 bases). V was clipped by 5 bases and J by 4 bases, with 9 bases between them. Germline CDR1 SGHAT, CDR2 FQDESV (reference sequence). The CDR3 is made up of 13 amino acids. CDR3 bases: TGTGCCAGCAGCCCAGACAGATACAATGAGCAGTTCTTC. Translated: CASSPDRYNEQFF. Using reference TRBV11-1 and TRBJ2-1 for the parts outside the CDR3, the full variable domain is EAEVAQSPRYKITEKSQAVAFWCDPISGHATLYWYRQILGQGPELLVQFQDESVVDDSQLPKDRFSAERLKGVDSTLKIQPAELGDSAMYLCASSPDRYNEQFFGPGTRLTVL.

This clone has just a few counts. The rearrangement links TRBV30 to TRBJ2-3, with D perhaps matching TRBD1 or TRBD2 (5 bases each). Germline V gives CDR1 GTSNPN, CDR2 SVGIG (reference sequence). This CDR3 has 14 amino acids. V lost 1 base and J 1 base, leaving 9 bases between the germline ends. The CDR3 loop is CAWSARDRTDTQYF. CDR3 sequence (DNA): TGTGCCTGGAGTGCTCGGGACCGCACAGATACGCAGTATTTT.

CDR3 protein: CSASPQYEQYV. The CDR3 nucleotides are TGCAGTGCTAGTCCGCAGTACGAGCAGTACGTC. V and J are TRBV20-1 and TRBJ2-7; D is ambiguous. This CDR3 spans 11 amino acids. V gave up 3 bases and J gave up 4 bases, with 7 bases separating them. Germline CDR1 DFQATT, CDR2 SNEGSKA (reference sequence).